This T cell receptor (beta chain) was captured by sequencing in a study of beta chain features in type 1 diabetes listed by TCRdb under 2018. Study-level background: Mean age, gender distribution, total cell number and subset yield were not different between patients and healthy donors. The study compared TCRB repertoires of sorted circulating CD4+ T cell subsets between recently diagnosed type 1 diabetes patients and matched healthy donors. A total of approximately 100,000,000 sorted cells were examined across all samples, and the number of cells per subset was strongly correlated with RNA yield. Whereas all 28 donors provided naive and central memory subsets, regulatory and stem cell-like memory subsets were isolated from just 8 patients and roughly eight healthy donors. The investigation overall reported the following: The naive, central memory and regulatory TCRB repertoires appeared to resemble one another more closely among patients than among healthy donors. Shorter templates might have been favored by PCR, but patient and control samples were amplified and corrected together, so both groups would have been affected equally by any skew. Because small numbers of individuals were included in the HLA sub-analyses, any influence of HLA type on TCRB rearrangement was left unresolved. Patients with type 1 diabetes made fewer insertions and deleted more nucleotides at VDJ recombination sites, implying thymic rearrangement abnormalities. Because cDNA rather than genomic DNA was sequenced, highly expressing activated cells could have been over-represented, although no difference in activation and CD3 levels was found between groups. A moderate but significant shortening of TCRB CDR3 length was observed in type 1 diabetes patients in all four CD4+ subsets.

The entire isolated RNA was reverse transcribed using the High Capacity cDNA Reverse Transcription Kit, and thus expressed TCRB transcripts were sequenced. Deep immunoSEQ sequencing was applied to naive, central memory and regulatory T cell samples, giving an average of about 3.6 million total reads per sample. After sorted cells were lysed in RLT buffer, RNA was extracted with DNase-treated RNeasy Micro or Mini kits, with the choice depending on cell number. To prevent cross-contamination, every cell subset was processed on its own, while patient and healthy donor samples were processed together. The immunoSEQ multiplex PCR was used to amplify TCRB sequences from cDNA, generating 87-bp fragments that spanned the CDR3 region. Sequencing of the amplicons was done on the Illumina HiSeq platform. Under the source paper's analysis protocol: Synthetic template baselines were used to correct PCR bias computationally, reads within Hamming distance 2 were collapsed together, and singletons that could not be merged were discarded. Reads were aligned against IMGT so that V, D and J genes, CDR3 length and insertions or deletions at six rearrangement sites could be assigned. Clonotype counts were normalized to sorted cell number within each subset before computing true diversity and Gini coefficients with the tcR R package. The overlap coefficient, calculated on TCRB nucleotide sequences, was used to quantify repertoire sharing. Out-of-frame TCRB sequences from naive cells were analyzed to stand in for the pre-selection repertoire. TCRdb carries this immuneACCESS record with in-frame sequences only. Its versions omit some clonotypes, under half of them owing to an unresolved V gene in the studies checked, with the rest unexplained. The D gene and trimming were derived from the DNA, and the V and J assignments and clone size from that table. The sample table holds hundreds of thousands of clones, of which 10% to 15% were seen once. Jointly, the top ten make up less than 0.025% of the sample.

About this clone: Its antigen is still unknown. No clone much larger than this one lies a single base away; base qualities are absent.

From each donor, a single peripheral blood sample of about 110 mL on average was drawn into heparinised tubes. A BD FACSAria II and a panel including CD45RO, CCR7, CD25, CD127, CD95 and CD27 were used to sort naive, central memory, regulatory and stem cell-like memory CD4+ T cells. A purity above 95% was achieved for all sorted populations. Right away, PBMCs were isolated by Lymphoprep density gradient centrifugation and were stained directly, with no culture step. Samples were stained and sorted in pairs, with one healthy donor and one patient per experiment, so that batch effects were minimized. Sequencing was done on a sample of naive CD4+ T cells from blood. In the paper's terms, the cell subset or site label means: true naive CD4+ T cells. The sequence came from a man in his late teens or twenties with type 1 diabetes.

The CDR3 reads CASSLTEGRTEKLFF. The base sequence is TGTGCCAGCAGCCTCACGGAAGGGCGGACGGAAAAACTGTTTTTT. Rearrangement joined TRBV14 to TRBJ1-4, with the D gene call left open. The junction carries 17 bases between V and J, which are trimmed by 4 bases and 8 bases respectively. The CDR3 numbers 15 residues from cysteine through phenylalanine. Only the CDR3 DNA stays, 45 bases, in frame from base 1. The germline V gene specifies SGHDN as CDR1 and FVKESK as CDR2. Outside the CDR3, residues come from the reference TRBV14 and TRBJ1-4 proteins, so the full variable domain is: EAGVTQFPSHSVIEKGQTVTLRCDPISGHDNLYWYRRVMGKEIKFLLHFVKESKQDESGMPNNRFLAERTGGTYSTLKVQPAELEDSGVYFCASSLTEGRTEKLFFGSGTQLSVL.